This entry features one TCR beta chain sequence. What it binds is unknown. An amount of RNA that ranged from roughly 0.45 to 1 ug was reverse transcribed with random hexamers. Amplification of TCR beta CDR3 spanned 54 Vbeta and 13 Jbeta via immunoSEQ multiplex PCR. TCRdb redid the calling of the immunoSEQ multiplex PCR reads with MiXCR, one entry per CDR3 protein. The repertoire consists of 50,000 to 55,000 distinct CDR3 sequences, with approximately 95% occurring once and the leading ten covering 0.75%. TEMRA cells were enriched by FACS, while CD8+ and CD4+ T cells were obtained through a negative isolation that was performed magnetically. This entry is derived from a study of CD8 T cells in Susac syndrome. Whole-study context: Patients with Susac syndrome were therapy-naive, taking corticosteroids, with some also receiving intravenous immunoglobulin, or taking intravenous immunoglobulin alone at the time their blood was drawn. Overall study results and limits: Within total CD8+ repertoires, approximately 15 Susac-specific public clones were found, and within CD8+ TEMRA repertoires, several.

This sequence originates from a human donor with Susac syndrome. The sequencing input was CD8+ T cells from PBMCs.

The CDR3 loop reads CSVWGGPRTDTQYF. CDR3 DNA: TGCAGCGTCTGGGGGGGGCCAAGGACAGATACGCAGTATTTT. The rearrangement links TRBV29-1 to TRBJ2-3; TRBD2 is a possible D gene (7 bases). There are 14 residues in the CDR3. Germline V gives CDR1 SQVTM, CDR2 ANQGSEA. V lost 6 bases and J lost 3, with 16 bases in between.